Below, 2 T cell receptor beta chains from the same sample are listed, as sequenced in a study of blood T cell repertoires in COVID-19. Sequencing was performed with immunoSEQ multiplex PCR; in TCRdb, only in-frame clones are kept and a portion is missing. The data hold 75,000 to 90,000 clones, with 78% observed a single time. Sequencing input: peripheral blood. The receptors originated from a man between 60 and 75 years old with COVID-19, enrolled during active disease.

The chain joins TRBV24-1 to TRBJ2-5; D is unresolved. The CDR3 length is 13 residues. Germline CDR1 reads KGHDR; CDR2 reads SFDVKD. V was clipped by 6 bases and J by 0 bases, with 7 bases between them. This chain's CDR3 is CATSQTNQETQYF. DNA of the CDR3: TGTGCCACCAGTCAGACAAACCAAGAGACCCAGTACTTC.

The chain combines TRBV18 with TRBJ1-2; D might be TRBD1 (5 bases). The germline V gene encodes CDR1 KGHSH and CDR2 LQKENI. The CDR3 contains 13 residues. V lost 2 bases to trimming and J lost 8 bases, with 12 bases between them. The CDR3: CASSPSGTSGYTF. DNA of the CDR3: TGTGCCAGCTCACCATCAGGGACTAGCGGCTACACCTTC.